In its sample, the clone carrying this TCR beta chain was seen many times. The record originates from a study of blood T cell repertoires in COVID-19. The overall study: Samples representing acute and convalescent COVID-19 were sourced from the United States, Italy and Spain. Nucleic acid was either cDNA or gDNA, and it came from T cells, B-cell-depleted T cells, or PBMCs.

Germline values: CDR1 MDHEN, CDR2 SYDVKM. Between the trimmed V and J ends, which lost 4 bases and 0 bases, there was a span of 4 bases. The CDR3 is 12 amino acids. As handled by the study authors: Reference gene primers were amplified, and this amplification served to estimate nucleated cell counts. Repertoires were generated with immunoSEQ multiplex PCR, while TCRdb's copy carries only in-frame clones and drops some. V, J and clone size derive from that table, while D and trimming were established from the DNA sequence. The repertoire has tens of thousands of clones, about 71% of them found once; the top ten carry around 4.2%.

The source is a woman aged 45 to 65 with acute or convalescent COVID-19. The gene calls are TRBV28 and TRBJ2-7; D not certain. Input material: peripheral blood. CDR3 coding DNA: TGTGCCAGCAGTTGGAGCTCCTACGAGCAGTACTTC. This translates into CASSWSSYEQYF.